This T cell receptor beta chain came from a study of T cell clonotyping in hematopoietic cell transplantation. The J segment lost 4 bases and the V segment lost 4 bases, leaving 9 bases of the junction unmatched. From germline, CDR1 is SGHTA and CDR2 FQGNSA. The CDR3 has 18 amino acids. Time point in this sample: recipient sample about 28 days before transplant, after cytoreduction. Generated by immunoSEQ multiplex PCR, the TCRdb table keeps only in-frame clones and is missing some. Of fewer than 25,000 clones listed, about 72% are singletons. Sample: peripheral blood mononuclear cells, taken before stem cell transplant. The chain uses TRBV7-2 and TRBJ2-3, with 15 nucleotides matching TRBD2. The TCR was taken from a man in his 60s with acute myeloid leukemia. Some clones in this sample may be carry-over from other donors' samples. This chain's CDR3 is CASSSRGLAGGRSDTQYF. In DNA form, the CDR3 reads TGTGCCAGCAGCTCAAGAGGACTAGCGGGGGGGCGATCAGATACGCAGTATTTT. Filled out from reference TRBV7-2 and TRBJ2-3, the complete variable domain reads GAGVSQSPSNKVTEKGKDVELRCDPISGHTALYWYRQSLGQGLEFLIYFQGNSAPDKSGLPSDRFSAERTGGSVSTLTIQRTQQEDSAVYLCASSSRGLAGGRSDTQYFGPGTRLTVL.